This TCR beta chain was identified during a study of post-analysis software for immune sequencing data. Overall study context: Patients with relapsing-remitting, secondary progressive and progressive-relapsing multiple sclerosis courses were all represented. The study, taken as a whole, reports: Normalized Chao1 diversity was significantly lower in multiple sclerosis patients than in controls. Five or six TRBV segments, TRBV5-6, TRBV5-1 and TRBV20-1 among them, were found more frequent in patients than controls. Pronounced co-clustering by F measure was evident among identically batched samples.

On this clonotype itself: Its antigen is as yet unknown.

cDNA libraries for TCR beta contained unique molecular identifiers. Input of about 0.85 to 10 million T cells yielded around 500,000 cDNA molecules. One entry per CDR3 protein results from TCRdb running MiXCR on the PCR reads. The table lists under 900,000 distinct CDR3 sequences, approximately 57% of them singletons. Germline V gene data show CDR1 as PRHDT and CDR2 as FYEKMQ (reference sequence). Between the trimmed V and J ends, which lost 1 base and 0 bases, there was a span of 6 bases. CDR3 length: 14 amino acids. This TCR was recovered from a girl between 5 and 17 years old with multiple sclerosis. The rearrangement links TRBV13 to TRBJ2-5; D is uncertain. The sequenced material came from blood. The CDR3 region has the DNA TGTGCCAGCAGCTTAGTCAGGAACCAAGAGACCCAGTACTTC. Its protein product is CASSLVRNQETQYF.